One sample yielded the 31 T cell receptor beta chains listed below, sequenced in a study of blood T cells in healthy people across ages. Next came a second PCR, run for about 7 to 12 cycles, which used a sample-barcoded 5' primer along with a J-beta primer mix. Each CDR3 protein is one row after TCRdb ran MiXCR on the 5' RACE reads. Of about 930,000 distinct CDR3 sequences in the sample, almost 30% were seen once. The same sample was also studied in work on T cells of mothers and their children.

Sequenced material: blood. These receptors came from a woman in her 40s in good health.

This clonotype appeared many times. This rearrangement joins TRBV6-2 or TRBV6-3 to TRBJ2-7; 11 nucleotides agree with TRBD1. Unmatched junction bases numbered 13, after V lost 7 bases and J lost 5 bases. The CDR3 extends over 16 amino acids. The germline V gene has CDR1 MNHEY and CDR2 SVGEGT. CDR3 sequence (DNA): TGTGCCAGCACCTCCCTACGGACAGGGGGCTTCCACGAGCAGTACTTC. Translated: CASTSLRTGGFHEQYF.

To note about this clonotype: At one end, the junction sequence differs from germline, possibly due to a read error. J is TRBJ2-5 and V is TRBV4-2, with D uncertain. The DNA end favors TRBJ2-7, so the J call may be wrong. The CDR3 loop spans 14 amino acids. CDR1 and CDR2 from the germline V gene are LGHNA and YNFKEQ. The CDR3 is CAGSQGLGRYEQYF. The CDR3 region has the DNA TGTGCCGGCAGCCAAGGCCTCGGCCGCTACGAGCAGTACTTC.

This clonotype appeared a few times. This chain joins TRBV14 and TRBJ2-3; 7 bases are shared with TRBD1. The germline gives CDR1 SGHDN, CDR2 FVKESK. After removal of 4 bases from V and 1 base from J, the junction contained 5 bases not matched to a gene. The CDR3 runs to 15 residues. Written as DNA, the CDR3 is TGTGCCAGCAGCCGACGGGACAGTGGCACAGATACGCAGTATTTT. It encodes CASSRRDSGTDTQYF.

This clonotype was observed a handful of times. The rearrangement uses TRBV5-1 and TRBJ2-3, with 8 bases aligning to TRBD2. Germline values: CDR1 SGHRS, CDR2 YFSETQ. V lost 0 bases, J lost 3 bases, and 6 bases stayed unmatched. This CDR3 is built from 16 residues. CDR3 in DNA: TGCGCCAGCAGCTTGGAGGAGCGGGGGTGGACAGATACGCAGTATTTT. Amino acid sequence: CASSLEERGWTDTQYF.

This clonotype was seen a few times. The chain combines TRBV7-2 with TRBJ1-6; the D is unclear. Between the trimmed V and J ends, which lost 1 base and 7 bases, there was a span of 11 bases. In germline, CDR1 is SGHTA, CDR2 FQGNSA. The CDR3 covers 15 residues. CDR3 residues: CASSLVPEQNSPLHF. The CDR3 nucleotides read TGTGCCAGCAGCTTAGTTCCAGAGCAGAATTCACCCCTCCACTTT.

A single count supports this clonotype. Relative to the germline gene, one junction end is altered; a read error may explain this. This CDR3 is CASNQDGRVGDYGYTF. The CDR3 coding sequence is TGCGCCAGCAACCAAGACGGCAGGGTGGGGGACTATGGCTACACCTTC. V and J are TRBV4-3 and TRBJ1-2; D perhaps matches TRBD1 (5 bases). CDR1 LGHNA and CDR2 YSLEER come from the germline V gene. The CDR3 has 16 amino acids.

The genes are TRBV19 and TRBJ1-2, with TRBD1 identical over 10 bases. Losses at the gene ends were 6 bases for V and 8 bases for J; bases not matched to a gene: 12. CDR3 length equals 15 residues. CDR1 is LNHDA, CDR2 SQIVND, per germline (reference sequence). Written as DNA, the CDR3 is TGTGCCAGTAGAGTCGAGCCGGGACAGGGGAACGGCTACACCTTC. This translates into CASRVEPGQGNGYTF.

The table lists this clonotype with a few counts. A read error may explain this, as a much larger clone is one base away. V and J are TRBV29-1 and TRBJ2-7, with D possibly being TRBD1 or TRBD2 (5 bases each). With 7 bases removed from V and 7 bases from J, the gap between germline ends came to 20 bases. Germline V gene data show CDR1 as SQVTM and CDR2 as ANQGSEA. The CDR3 covers 13 residues. CDR3 nucleotide sequence: TGCAGCGCGATAGGACACACCCCGGGGGAGCAGTACTTC. It specifies CSAIGHTPGEQYF.

A word on this clonotype: One end of the junction fails to match germline, which may point to a read error. The CDR3 sequence: CASSLEGGSTEAFF. The CDR3 bases are TGTGCCAGCAGCTTAGAGGGCGGGAGCACTGAAGCTTTCTTT. The chain joins TRBV5-1 to TRBJ1-1; D is undetermined. Germline V lookup: CDR1 SGHRS, CDR2 YFSETQ. The CDR3 has 14 residues.

On this clonotype itself: The junction does not match germline at one end; this may be a read error. This rearrangement joins TRBV28 to TRBJ1-5, with 8 bases aligning to TRBD1. The length of the CDR3 is 14 residues. Germline values: CDR1 MDHEN, CDR2 SYDVKM. CDR3 sequence: CARSPTGGNQPQHF. DNA of the CDR3: TGTGCCCGCAGTCCAACAGGGGGAAATCAGCCCCAGCATTTT.

The chain is built from TRBV7-3 and TRBJ2-3; 7 bases fit TRBD1. Germline assignment: CDR1 SGHTA and CDR2 FQGTGA. V lost 5 bases, J lost 0 bases, and 5 bases stayed unmatched. CDR3 length equals 15 residues. Written as DNA, the CDR3 is TGTGCCAGCAGCGCACTGACAGGGAGCACAGATACGCAGTATTTT. Its protein product is CASSALTGSTDTQYF.

The chain has TRBV27 and TRBJ2-5, with D hard to call. In germline, CDR1 is MNHEY, CDR2 SMNVEV (reference sequence). The CDR3 consists of 14 residues. Trimming left V 3 bases short and J 0 bases short, with 8 bases between. This CDR3 reads CASSFADHQETQYF. DNA for the CDR3: TGTGCCAGCAGTTTCGCCGACCACCAAGAGACCCAGTACTTC.

To note about this clonotype: Its ends do not fully match the called genes, so a read error is possible. The chain carries TRBV7-7 and TRBJ1-4; D remains unclear. Germline V gives CDR1 SSHAT, CDR2 FNYEAQ (reference sequence). The CDR3 is made up of 13 amino acids. This CDR3 is CASSLNLGEKLFF. DNA for the CDR3: TGTGCTAGCAGCTTAAACTTGGGGGAAAAACTGTTTTTT.

This clonotype has only a few counts. The V and J genes are TRBV3-1 and TRBJ2-3; 8 bases line up with TRBD2. J gave up 3 bases and V 0 bases, and 5 bases lay outside the gene matches. The CDR3 loop spans 16 amino acids. CDR1 and CDR2 from the germline V gene are LGHDT and YNNKEL (reference sequence). The CDR3: CASSQEAGGGTDTQYF. Written as DNA, the CDR3 is TGTGCCAGCAGCCAAGAGGCGGGGGGTGGAACAGATACGCAGTATTTT.

The rearrangement links TRBV11-2 to TRBJ1-3; possibly TRBD1 for D (5 bases). From germline, CDR1 is SGHAT and CDR2 FQNNGV. The CDR3 sequence is 19 residues long. The V end was cut by 2 bases, the J end by 0 bases, with 20 bases between. CDR3 loop: CASSLRTAWGLSSGNTIYF. The CDR3 DNA reads TGTGCCAGCAGCTTACGTACAGCGTGGGGCCTTAGCTCTGGAAACACCATATATTTT.

Many counts were recorded for this clonotype. The J gene is TRBJ2-7, the V gene TRBV20-1, with D perhaps assigned TRBD1 or TRBD2 (5 bases each). The germline CDR1 and CDR2 sequences are DFQATT and SNEGSKA (reference sequence). V lost 2 bases and J 2 bases, leaving 16 bases between the germline ends. The CDR3 has 15 amino acids. The CDR3 loop is CSARNPWGFAYEQYF. CDR3 DNA: TGCAGTGCTAGAAACCCCTGGGGGTTTGCCTACGAGCAGTACTTC.

This clonotype was counted at least ten times. The V call is TRBV30, the J call TRBJ2-7; D might be TRBD1 (5 bases). Trimming pared 2 bases from V and 7 bases from J, leaving 15 bases between. In germline, CDR1 is GTSNPN, CDR2 SVGIG (reference sequence). This CDR3 spans 13 amino acids. Here the CDR3 DNA reads TGTGCCTGGAGTACGACAGCTCTACGGGAGCAGTACTTC. Amino acids: CAWSTTALREQYF.

Comment on this clonotype: A read error is possible here, since a much larger clone lies one base away. The chain couples TRBV2 to TRBJ2-4; D perhaps matches TRBD2 (6 bases). The CDR3 extends over 14 amino acids. V lost 5 bases to trimming and J lost 13 bases, with 21 bases between them. The germline V gene encodes CDR1 SNHLY and CDR2 FYNNEI. This chain's CDR3 is CASSTGLFNNEQYF. The CDR3 bases are TGTGCCAGCAGTACTGGACTATTTAACAATGAGCAGTACTTC.

In this sample, this clonotype turned up a few times. The J gene is TRBJ2-7, the V gene TRBV3-1; the D is unclear. Trimming removed 2 bases at V and 2 bases at J, with 7 bases between. The CDR3 is 13 residues long. Germline loops: CDR1 LGHDT, CDR2 YNNKEL (reference sequence). CDR3 sequence reads: CASSQTTTYEQYF. For the CDR3, the DNA is TGTGCCAGCAGCCAAACAACGACCTACGAGCAGTACTTC.

About this clonotype itself: A much larger clone lies one base from this, so it may be a read error. This sequence joins TRBV12-3 or TRBV12-4 and TRBJ1-5; D gene uncertain. CDR3 length: 12 residues. CDR3 in amino acids: CAGSYSNQPQHF. The CDR3 bases are TGTGCCGGCAGCTATAGCAATCAGCCCCAGCATTTT.

The V and J genes are TRBV7-2 and TRBJ1-2, with D hard to call. From germline, CDR1 is SGHTA and CDR2 FQGNSA. The CDR3 has 15 amino acids. Trimming stripped 3 bases from V and 4 bases from J, with 15 bases between. The CDR3 loop reads CASSFPPTPGYGYTF. Written as DNA, the CDR3 is TGTGCCAGCAGCTTCCCCCCCACTCCAGGCTATGGCTACACCTTC.

The rearrangement links TRBV6-4 to TRBJ1-1; TRBD1 matches 12 bases. The V gene end was trimmed by 7 bases and the J gene end by 8 bases; junction bases not matched to a gene: 2. CDR1 MRHNA and CDR2 SNTAGT come from the germline V gene. The CDR3 has 12 amino acids. As DNA, the CDR3 is TGTGCCAGCAAGGGGACAGGGGGCGAAGCTTTCTTT. This codes for CASKGTGGEAFF.

This clonotype turned up a few times. The CDR3: CASSPGQGPSTDTQYF. CDR3 bases: TGTGCCAGCAGCCCAGGACAGGGCCCCAGCACAGATACGCAGTATTTT. The rearrangement uses TRBV7-3 and TRBJ2-3; 8 positions match TRBD1. The germline CDR1 and CDR2 sequences are SGHTA and FQGTGA. V lost 5 bases to trimming and J lost 0 bases; unmatched junction nucleotides: 7. The CDR3 is made up of 16 amino acids. Variable domain in full (rest from reference TRBV7-3 and TRBJ2-3): GAGVSQTPSNKVTEKGKYVELRCDPISGHTALYWYRQSLGQGPEFLIYFQGTGAADDSGLPNDRFFAVRPEGSVSTLKIQRTERGDSAVYLCASSPGQGPSTDTQYFGPGTRLTVL.

This clonotype was counted many times. This chain joins TRBV5-1 and TRBJ2-4; D not certain. CDR3 size: 13 residues. From germline, CDR1 is SGHRS and CDR2 YFSETQ. V was clipped by 4 bases and J by 8 bases, with 13 bases between them. The CDR3 bases are TGCGCCAGCAGCCCGACCCTGATGGACATTCAGTACTTC. This gives the protein CASSPTLMDIQYF.

This clonotype has a single count. Possible read error: a much larger clone is one base away. The chain has TRBV6-5 and TRBJ1-2; tentatively, D is TRBD1 (5 bases). Germline V gives CDR1 MNHEY, CDR2 SVGAGI. The CDR3 length is 15 residues. The V end was cut by 2 bases, the J end by 4 bases, with 14 bases between. The CDR3 DNA reads TGTGCCAGCAGTTACCAGACAGTCGATGGCTATGGCTACACCTTC. Amino acid sequence: CASSYQTVDGYGYTF.

The chain combines TRBV7-2 with TRBJ2-2; TRBD1 is a possible D gene (5 bases). Germline values: CDR1 SGHTA, CDR2 FQGNSA. The CDR3 is 13 amino acids. V was pared by 2 bases and J by 7 bases, with 8 bases between. In nucleotides, the CDR3 is TGTGCCAGCAGCTTACAGGGTCACGGGGAGCTGTTTTTT. Translating it yields CASSLQGHGELFF.

This chain links TRBV5-6 with TRBJ1-2; 8 bases agree with TRBD1. The germline V gene has CDR1 SGHDT and CDR2 YYEEEE. This CDR3 comprises 15 residues. Germline trimming cut 2 bases from V and 3 bases from J; bases unmatched to any gene: 6. The CDR3 DNA reads as TGTGCCAGCAGCTTCCAGGGGGCAACCTACTATGGCTACACCTTC. Its translation is CASSFQGATYYGYTF.

This chain links TRBV9 with TRBJ2-4; D remains unclear. Germline lookup yields CDR1 SGDLS and CDR2 YYNGEE. The CDR3 length is 16 residues. The germline V and J ends were trimmed by 0 bases and 13 bases, with 23 bases remaining between them. CDR3 region: CASSVDSAASVNEQYF. For the CDR3, the DNA is TGTGCCAGCAGCGTAGATTCGGCGGCCTCGGTCAATGAGCAGTACTTC.

The sample holds many counts of this clonotype. This sequence joins TRBV2 and TRBJ1-2; D is unclear. Germline V gene lookup returns CDR1 SNHLY and CDR2 FYNNEI. The germline V and J ends were trimmed by 6 bases and 4 bases, with 9 bases remaining between them. The CDR3 extends over 12 amino acids. The CDR3 DNA reads as TGTGCCAGCAGGGGCCTCATCTATGGCTACACCTTC. Residues: CASRGLIYGYTF.

This clonotype occurred many times. This chain uses TRBV6-6 with TRBJ2-7; 9 positions agree with TRBD1. Germline CDR1 is MNHNY and CDR2 is SVGAGI (reference sequence). CDR3 length: 12 residues. With 8 bases clipped from V and 4 bases from J, the junction kept 3 bases outside the gene matches. The CDR3 DNA is TGTGCCAGCTTAGACAGGGGGTACGAGCAGTACTTC. It specifies CASLDRGYEQYF.

The V gene is TRBV6-6, the J gene TRBJ2-7; D unresolved. V was cut by 2 bases and J by 6 bases, with 8 bases left in between. The CDR3 runs 12 residues. CDR1 is MNHNY, CDR2 SVGAGI, per germline (reference sequence). CDR3 protein: CASSYQRGEQYF. The CDR3, as DNA: TGTGCCAGCAGTTACCAGAGAGGCGAGCAGTACTTC.